This T cell receptor beta chain appears in the sequencing data of a study of blood T cell repertoires in COVID-19. Method: immunoSEQ multiplex PCR; TCRdb's copy keeps in-frame clones and lacks some. The sample has approximately 210,000 clones, just over 85% seen once; the top ten hold approximately 10%. Between the trimmed V and J ends, which lost 1 base and 2 bases, there was a span of 3 bases. Germline V lookup: CDR1 SGHVS, CDR2 FNYEAQ. This CDR3 is built from 12 residues. V usage is TRBV7-6 and J usage is TRBJ2-7, with D uncertain. Sample: peripheral blood. This TCR was sampled from a man in his forties or fifties with COVID-19, enrolled during active disease. CDR3 residues: CASSLDTYEQYF. CDR3 nucleotide sequence: TGTGCCAGCAGCTTAGATACCTACGAGCAGTACTTC.